The 28 T cell receptor beta chains presented below share a single source sample, sequenced in a study of shared clonotypes between healthy human individuals (dated by TCRdb to the early 2020s). The receptor library was made with the immunoSEQ multiplex PCR assay. Entries here come from immuneACCESS through TCRdb and include only in-frame sequences with V and J called. Some clones fail to appear in such tables; in the studies checked, an unresolved V gene covers under half of the shortfall, and the cause of the remainder is unknown. Present in this sample are more than 850,000 clones, around 78% of which were seen just once. Under 0.6% of the sample goes to the ten largest clones. The sequenced material came from memory CD4+ T cells from PBMCs. The cell subset or site label of this sample denotes: CD45RA-negative fraction. The receptor set was obtained from a young man in good health. Some clones in this sample may be carry-over from other donors' samples.

To note about this clone: A read error may be the cause here, since a much bigger clone is one base away. CDR3 DNA: TGTGCCAGCAGCGTACCAGGGAACACTGAAGCTTTCTTT. Protein sequence: CASSVPGNTEAFF. V is TRBV9 and J is TRBJ1-1; D is unresolved. CDR1 SGDLS and CDR2 YYNGEE come from the germline V gene. The CDR3 length is 13 residues. V was cut by 1 base and J by 1 base, with 5 bases left in between.

The rearrangement links TRBV14 to TRBJ1-1, with 8 bases aligning to TRBD1. This CDR3 is built from 12 residues. The germline CDR1 and CDR2 sequences are SGHDN and FVKESK. The junction had 5 bases not matched to a gene; V was cut back by 4 bases and J by 10 bases. The CDR3 sequence is CASSPGDRIAFF. As DNA, the CDR3 is TGTGCCAGCAGCCCAGGGGACAGGATAGCTTTCTTT.

The chain employs TRBV7-3 and TRBJ1-1, with TRBD1 matching 8 bases. The J segment lost 4 bases and the V segment lost 5 bases, leaving 12 bases of the junction unmatched. The germline V gene encodes CDR1 SGHTA and CDR2 FQGTGA. CDR3 length: 16 amino acids. CDR3 residues: CASSPQRFTGGTEAFF. The CDR3 DNA sequence: TGTGCCAGCAGCCCACAAAGGTTCACAGGGGGCACTGAAGCTTTCTTT. Drawing the rest from reference TRBV7-3 and TRBJ1-1, the complete variable domain is GAGVSQTPSNKVTEKGKYVELRCDPISGHTALYWYRQSLGQGPEFLIYFQGTGAADDSGLPNDRFFAVRPEGSVSTLKIQRTERGDSAVYLCASSPQRFTGGTEAFFGQGTRLTVV.

The chain couples TRBV5-1 to TRBJ2-2; D is undetermined. Germline V gene data show CDR1 as SGHRS and CDR2 as YFSETQ. Trimming shortened V by 1 base and J by 1 base, and 11 bases separated the two germline ends. This CDR3 has 16 residues. The CDR3 here is CASSLMAARNTGELFF. The CDR3 DNA reads TGCGCCAGCAGCTTGATGGCGGCACGGAACACCGGGGAGCTGTTTTTT.

V and J are TRBV11-2 and TRBJ2-1, with D perhaps matching TRBD2 (5 bases). V was cut by 1 base and J by 1 base, with 8 bases left in between. Germline loops: CDR1 SGHAT, CDR2 FQNNGV. The CDR3 sequence is 15 residues long. CDR3 sequence reads: CASSLGLASYNEQFF. The CDR3 DNA follows: TGTGCCAGCAGCTTAGGTTTAGCGTCCTACAATGAGCAGTTCTTC.

The chain joins TRBV4-3 to TRBJ2-7; 10 positions agree with TRBD2. This CDR3 is built from 20 residues. Trimming removed 0 bases from V and 0 bases from J; junction bases left unmatched: 14. Germline CDR1 and CDR2: LGHNA and YSLEER. The chain's CDR3 is CASSQESASGRVGTSYEQYF. The CDR3 region has the DNA TGCGCCAGCAGCCAAGAGTCGGCTAGCGGGAGAGTAGGAACCTCCTACGAGCAGTACTTC.

The chain links TRBV19 to TRBJ1-2, with 7 nucleotides matching TRBD1. The CDR3 is made up of 13 amino acids. J gave up 2 bases and V 7 bases, and 4 bases lay outside the gene matches. Germline V CDR1 and CDR2: LNHDA, SQIVND (reference sequence). CDR3 region: CASKKGANYGYTF. Here the CDR3 DNA reads TGTGCCAGTAAGAAGGGGGCGAACTATGGCTACACCTTC.

V gene TRBV4-1 combines with J gene TRBJ1-5; perhaps TRBD1 as D (5 bases). Trimming took off 3 bases at V and 4 bases at J, with 16 bases between the two ends. CDR1 and CDR2 (germline): MGHRA, YSYEKL. The CDR3 is 16 residues long. CDR3 in DNA: TGCGCCAGCAGCCAGGTATCCGGGGCCACTAATCAGCCCCAGCATTTT. As protein: CASSQVSGATNQPQHF.

The chain carries TRBV18 and TRBJ2-2; 11 positions match TRBD2. The CDR3 covers 15 residues. After removal of 4 bases from V and 4 bases from J, the junction contained 2 bases not matched to a gene. Germline V CDR1 and CDR2: KGHSH, LQKENI. The CDR3 sequence: CASSLGTSGTGELFF. The CDR3, as DNA: TGTGCCAGCTCACTAGGGACTAGCGGCACCGGGGAGCTGTTTTTT.

This clone has just a few counts. The genes are TRBV2 and TRBJ2-3; 8 bases line up with TRBD1. V was pared by 8 bases and J by 4 bases, with 8 bases of the junction left unmatched. Looked up from germline, CDR1 is SNHLY and CDR2 is FYNNEI. CDR3 size: 14 residues. CDR3 sequence: CASRQGKVADTQYF. CDR3 sequence (DNA): TGTGCCAGCCGACAGGGGAAAGTCGCAGATACGCAGTATTTT.

The V gene is TRBV27, the J gene TRBJ1-1; tentative D call: TRBD1 (5 bases). With 0 bases removed from V and 5 bases from J, the gap between germline ends came to 10 bases. Germline assignment: CDR1 MNHEY and CDR2 SMNVEV (reference sequence). There are 14 residues in the CDR3. The CDR3 loop is CASSLSPGGTEAFF. CDR3 nucleotides: TGTGCCAGCAGTTTATCTCCTGGGGGTACTGAAGCTTTCTTT.

As DNA, the CDR3 is TGTGCCAGCAACCGGTGGGGGGGGAATGAGCAGTTCTTC. Translation gives CASNRWGGNEQFF. The rearrangement links TRBV11-2 to TRBJ2-1; 7 bases are shared with TRBD2. Germline V gene lookup returns CDR1 SGHAT and CDR2 FQNNGV. The V gene end was trimmed by 7 bases and the J gene end by 7 bases; junction bases not matched to a gene: 7. The CDR3 consists of 13 residues.

This clone occurred many times. This chain uses TRBV7-8 with TRBJ1-1, with D unclear. This CDR3 contains 15 residues. Trimming left V 5 bases short and J 1 base short, with 14 bases between. In germline, CDR1 is SGHVS, CDR2 FQNEAQ. CDR3 in amino acids: CASSPIYPSNTEAFF. The CDR3 DNA is TGTGCCAGCAGCCCTATCTATCCCTCGAACACTGAAGCTTTCTTT.

This chain joins TRBV10-3 and TRBJ2-7; 9 bases agree with TRBD2. The V gene end was trimmed by 7 bases and the J gene end by 0 bases; junction bases not matched to a gene: 7. Germline assignment: CDR1 ENHRY and CDR2 SYGVKD. This CDR3 spans 15 amino acids. This chain's CDR3 is CAIIGASGASYEQYF. CDR3 bases: TGTGCCATCATTGGGGCTAGCGGGGCCTCCTACGAGCAGTACTTC.

J is TRBJ2-5 and V is TRBV7-7; 10 nucleotides align to TRBD2. This CDR3 comprises 15 residues. Germline CDR1 reads SSHAT; CDR2 reads FNYEAQ (reference sequence). V lost 5 bases to trimming and J lost 5 bases; unmatched junction nucleotides: 8. This CDR3 is CASSLGSGRGETQYF. CDR3 sequence (DNA): TGTGCCAGCAGCCTCGGGAGCGGGAGGGGGGAGACCCAGTACTTC. Full variable domain (missing parts from reference TRBV7-7 and TRBJ2-5): GAGVSQSPRYKVTKRGQDVTLRCDPISSHATLYWYQQALGQGPEFLTYFNYEAQPDKSGLPSDRFSAERPEGSISTLTIQRTEQRDSAMYRCASSLGSGRGETQYFGPGTRLLVL.

This clone was seen only once. The rearrangement links TRBV19 to TRBJ2-2, with TRBD2 matching 16 bases. Looked up from germline, CDR1 is LNHDA and CDR2 is SQIVND (reference sequence). V shed 7 bases and J 6 bases; nucleotides not matched to a gene: 11. The CDR3 length is 18 residues. The CDR3: CASKPPGLAGGRSGELFF. In DNA, the CDR3 is TGTGCCAGTAAACCTCCGGGACTAGCGGGAGGGAGATCCGGGGAGCTGTTTTTT.

This chain joins TRBV19 and TRBJ1-5; a weak D match, TRBD1 (5 bases). The CDR3 is 14 amino acids. Trimming shortened V by 10 bases and J by 4 bases, and 17 bases separated the two germline ends. The germline gives CDR1 LNHDA, CDR2 SQIVND (reference sequence). CDR3 bases: TGTGCCACCTCGGTCCAGGGCTCAAATCAGCCCCAGCATTTT. Translation gives CATSVQGSNQPQHF.

The table lists this clone with a count of one. The CDR3 loop is CASSVEQGSYEQYF. Here the CDR3 DNA reads TGTGCCAGCAGCGTAGAGCAGGGATCCTACGAGCAGTACTTC. J is TRBJ2-7 and V is TRBV9; TRBD1 might be the D (5 bases). CDR1 SGDLS and CDR2 YYNGEE come from the germline V gene. CDR3 length: 14 residues. V was shortened by 0 bases and J by 1 base, with 8 bases between the two germline ends. Full variable domain (rest looked up from reference TRBV9 and TRBJ2-7): DSGVTQTPKHLITATGQRVTLRCSPRSGDLSVYWYQQSLDQGLQFLIQYYNGEERAKGNILERFSAQQFPDLHSELNLSSLELGDSALYFCASSVEQGSYEQYFGPGTRLTVT.

A remark on this clone: This sample also contains other DNA sequences that code for the same CDR3. This rearrangement joins TRBV5-1 to TRBJ2-3; D is undetermined. Germline V gene sequence: CDR1 SGHRS, CDR2 YFSETQ. V lost 2 bases and J 0 bases, leaving 7 bases between the germline ends. The CDR3 has 14 residues. The CDR3 is CASSFGGSTDTQYF. CDR3 bases: TGCGCCAGCAGCTTTGGTGGAAGCACAGATACGCAGTATTTT.

The chain employs TRBV6-5 and TRBJ1-5; D is unclear. V lost 4 bases and J 0 bases, leaving 10 bases between the germline ends. Germline V gene data show CDR1 as MNHEY and CDR2 as SVGAGI. This CDR3 spans 15 amino acids. The DNA for the CDR3 is TGTGCCAGCAGTTTATTCTTTGATAGCAATCAGCCCCAGCATTTT. Translating it yields CASSLFFDSNQPQHF.

V usage is TRBV28 and J usage is TRBJ1-2, with TRBD1 as a possible D gene (5 bases). Germline V lookup: CDR1 MDHEN, CDR2 SYDVKM. CDR3 size: 14 residues. The V end lost 6 bases, the J end lost 2 bases, and 13 bases lay between the germline ends. The CDR3 is CASRDPTGNYGYTF. The CDR3 DNA is TGTGCCAGCAGAGACCCCACAGGAAACTATGGCTACACCTTC.

This chain joins TRBV6-4 and TRBJ2-3; 9 bases match TRBD2. The CDR3 contains 14 residues. Germline trimming cut 4 bases from V and 5 bases from J; bases unmatched to any gene: 4. CDR1 and CDR2 (germline): MRHNA, SNTAGT. This CDR3 reads CASSGGRAGDTQYF. As DNA, the CDR3 is TGTGCCAGCAGTGGCGGGAGGGCCGGAGATACGCAGTATTTT.

The chain combines TRBV6-4 with TRBJ2-7; possibly TRBD2 for D (5 bases). Trimming left V 4 bases short and J 2 bases short, with 9 bases between. This CDR3 contains 13 residues. Germline V gene sequence: CDR1 MRHNA, CDR2 SNTAGT. The CDR3 loop is CASSAGSTYEQYF. The DNA of the CDR3 is TGTGCCAGCAGTGCGGGGTCGACCTACGAGCAGTACTTC.

This chain joins TRBV30 and TRBJ1-1, with D possibly matching TRBD1 (5 bases). With 3 bases removed from V and 2 bases from J, the gap between germline ends came to 16 bases. This CDR3 has 15 amino acids. The germline V gene encodes CDR1 GTSNPN and CDR2 SVGIG (reference sequence). CDR3 DNA sequence: TGTGCCTGGAGGGGGACGACGAGATCTAACACTGAAGCTTTCTTT. Its protein is CAWRGTTRSNTEAFF.

In this sample, this clone turned up once. The V gene is TRBV5-4, the J gene TRBJ2-5; a weak D match, TRBD1 (6 bases). Trimming took off 2 bases at V and 2 bases at J, with 16 bases between the two ends. This CDR3 spans 16 amino acids. Germline CDR1 SGHNT, CDR2 YYREEE (reference sequence). CDR3 sequence: CASSFQGSARQETQYF. CDR3 sequence (DNA): TGTGCCAGCAGCTTTCAGGGGTCCGCTCGTCAAGAGACCCAGTACTTC.

This chain links TRBV7-2 with TRBJ2-1; D gene ambiguous. Germline-derived CDR1 and CDR2 are SGHTA and FQGNSA. The ends were cut back, 5 bases at V and 7 bases at J, with 9 bases in the middle. The CDR3 spans 12 residues. The CDR3: CASSLHRNEQFF. The CDR3 DNA follows: TGTGCCAGCAGCCTACACCGGAATGAGCAGTTCTTC.

The gene calls are TRBV7-2 and TRBJ2-7; the D gene is possibly TRBD1 (7 bases). The CDR3 contains 14 residues. Germline values: CDR1 SGHTA, CDR2 FQGNSA. V shed 3 bases and J shed 6 bases, with 15 bases lying between them. The CDR3 DNA is TGTGCCAGCAGCTTTGCGGGACAGTATAGCGAGCAGTACTTC. This encodes CASSFAGQYSEQYF.

This clone was detected a few times. This chain connects TRBV11-2 to TRBJ2-7; the D is unclear. With 5 bases removed from V and 0 bases from J, the gap between germline ends came to 11 bases. This CDR3 is 14 amino acids long. The germline V gene has CDR1 SGHAT and CDR2 FQNNGV. The CDR3 loop reads CASSDTTSSYEQYF. Written as DNA, the CDR3 is TGTGCCAGCAGCGACACGACGAGCTCCTACGAGCAGTACTTC.